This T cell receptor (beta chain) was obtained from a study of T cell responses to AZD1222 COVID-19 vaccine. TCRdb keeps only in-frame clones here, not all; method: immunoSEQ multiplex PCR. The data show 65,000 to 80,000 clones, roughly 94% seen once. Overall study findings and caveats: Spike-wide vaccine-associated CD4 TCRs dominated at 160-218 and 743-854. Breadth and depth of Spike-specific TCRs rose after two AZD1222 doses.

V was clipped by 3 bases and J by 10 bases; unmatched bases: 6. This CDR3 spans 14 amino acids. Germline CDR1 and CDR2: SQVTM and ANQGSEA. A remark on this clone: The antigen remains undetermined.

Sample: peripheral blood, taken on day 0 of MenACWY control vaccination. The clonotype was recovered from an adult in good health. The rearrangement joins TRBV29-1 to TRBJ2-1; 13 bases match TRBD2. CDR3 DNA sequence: TGCAGCGTTGAGGGGACTAGCGGGAACTTAGAGCAGTTCTTC. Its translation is CSVEGTSGNLEQFF.